This TCR beta chain was sequenced during a study of blood T cell repertoires in COVID-19. Study context: Sites in the United States, Italy and Spain provided acute and convalescent COVID-19 samples. In each case, the material was cDNA or gDNA derived from T cells, B-cell-depleted T cells, or PBMCs.

Source study methods: Amplification from reference gene primers served as the basis for estimated nucleated cell counts. Assay used: immunoSEQ multiplex PCR; TCRdb lists only in-frame clones, some missing. V, J and clone size derive from that table, while D and trimming were established from the DNA sequence. The top ten hold about 2.2% of the sample, which has roughly 280,000 clones, around 90% seen once. The CDR3 consists of 15 residues. Germline V gene lookup returns CDR1 SGDLS and CDR2 YYNGEE. Trimming removed 4 bases from V and 0 bases from J; junction bases left unmatched: 6. The J gene is TRBJ2-5, the V gene TRBV9; TRBD2 aligns across 7 bases. Sequences were obtained from peripheral blood. The TCR comes from a woman between 45 and 65 years old who had recovered from COVID-19. This CDR3 reads CASSPGGSYQETQYF. The CDR3 coding sequence is TGTGCCAGCAGCCCGGGGGGATCGTACCAAGAGACCCAGTACTTC. The whole variable domain, filled in from reference TRBV9 and TRBJ2-5, reads DSGVTQTPKHLITATGQRVTLRCSPRSGDLSVYWYQQSLDQGLQFLIQYYNGEERAKGNILERFSAQQFPDLHSELNLSSLELGDSALYFCASSPGGSYQETQYFGPGTRLLVL.